The clone carrying this T cell receptor beta chain was recorded many times. This entry belongs to a study of blood T cells in healthy people across ages. The use of a sample-barcoded 5' primer and a J-beta primer mix characterized a second PCR of about 7 to 12 cycles. A tag from a template-switch adaptor with 12 random nucleotides marked each cDNA molecule. TCRdb itself ran the 5' RACE reads through MiXCR, one entry per CDR3 protein. The table shows about 1.6 million distinct CDR3 sequences, with 34% occurring only once. The germline V and J ends were trimmed by 5 bases and 2 bases, with 19 bases remaining between them. There are 16 residues in the CDR3. Germline V lookup: CDR1 DFQATT, CDR2 SNEGSKA (reference sequence).

Sequenced sample: blood. The V call is TRBV20-1, the J call TRBJ2-1; no clear D. The clonotype comes from a woman younger than 45 in good health. The CDR3 is CSAVERTSGTYNEQFF. The DNA for the CDR3 is TGCAGTGCTGTCGAAAGGACGTCGGGCACCTACAATGAGCAGTTCTTC.